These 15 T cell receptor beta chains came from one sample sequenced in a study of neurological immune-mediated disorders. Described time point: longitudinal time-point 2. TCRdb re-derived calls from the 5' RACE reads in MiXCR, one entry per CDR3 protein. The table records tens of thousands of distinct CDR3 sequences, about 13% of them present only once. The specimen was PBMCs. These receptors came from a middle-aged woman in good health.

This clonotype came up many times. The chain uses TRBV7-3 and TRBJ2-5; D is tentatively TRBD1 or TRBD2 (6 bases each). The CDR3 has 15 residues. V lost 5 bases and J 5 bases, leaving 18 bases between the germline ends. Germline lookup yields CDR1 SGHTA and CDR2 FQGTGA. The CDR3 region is CASSRDPGAGETQYF. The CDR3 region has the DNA TGTGCCAGCAGCCGAGACCCGGGGGCTGGTGAGACCCAGTACTTC.

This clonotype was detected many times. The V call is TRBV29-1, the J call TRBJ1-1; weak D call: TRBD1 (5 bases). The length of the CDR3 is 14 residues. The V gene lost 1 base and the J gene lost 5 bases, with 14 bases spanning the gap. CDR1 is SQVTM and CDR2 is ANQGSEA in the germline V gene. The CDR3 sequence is CSVEGVGARTEAFF. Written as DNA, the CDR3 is TGCAGCGTTGAAGGTGTCGGGGCGAGGACTGAAGCTTTCTTT.

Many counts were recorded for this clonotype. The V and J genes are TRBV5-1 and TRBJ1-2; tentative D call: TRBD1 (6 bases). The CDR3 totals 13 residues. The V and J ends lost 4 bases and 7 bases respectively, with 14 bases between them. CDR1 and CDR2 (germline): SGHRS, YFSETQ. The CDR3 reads CASSQGPQFGYTF. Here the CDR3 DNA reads TGCGCCAGCAGCCAGGGGCCTCAGTTTGGCTACACCTTC.

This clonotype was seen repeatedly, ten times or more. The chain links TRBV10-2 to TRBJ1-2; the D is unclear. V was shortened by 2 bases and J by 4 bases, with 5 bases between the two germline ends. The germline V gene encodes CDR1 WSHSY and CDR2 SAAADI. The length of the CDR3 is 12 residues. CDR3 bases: TGCGCCAGCAGTGAGGCCCCCTATGGCTACACCTTC. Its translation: CASSEAPYGYTF.

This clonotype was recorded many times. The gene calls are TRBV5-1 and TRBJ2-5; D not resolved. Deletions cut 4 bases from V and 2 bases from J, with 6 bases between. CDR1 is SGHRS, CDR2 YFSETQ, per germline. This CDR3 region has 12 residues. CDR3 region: CASSPEQETQYF. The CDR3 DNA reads TGCGCCAGCAGCCCGGAACAAGAGACCCAGTACTTC.

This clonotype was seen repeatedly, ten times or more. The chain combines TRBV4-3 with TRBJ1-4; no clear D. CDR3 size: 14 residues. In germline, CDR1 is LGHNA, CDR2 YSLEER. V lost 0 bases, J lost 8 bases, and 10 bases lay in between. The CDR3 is CASSQDLLGEKLFF. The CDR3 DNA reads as TGCGCCAGCAGCCAAGACCTTCTTGGGGAAAAACTGTTTTTT.

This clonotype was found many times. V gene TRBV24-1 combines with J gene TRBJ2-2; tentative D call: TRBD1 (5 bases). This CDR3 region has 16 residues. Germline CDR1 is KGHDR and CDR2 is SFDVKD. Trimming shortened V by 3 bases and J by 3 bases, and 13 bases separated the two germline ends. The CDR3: CATSDPGAAYTGELFF. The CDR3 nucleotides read TGTGCCACCAGTGATCCTGGGGCGGCCTACACCGGGGAGCTGTTTTTT.

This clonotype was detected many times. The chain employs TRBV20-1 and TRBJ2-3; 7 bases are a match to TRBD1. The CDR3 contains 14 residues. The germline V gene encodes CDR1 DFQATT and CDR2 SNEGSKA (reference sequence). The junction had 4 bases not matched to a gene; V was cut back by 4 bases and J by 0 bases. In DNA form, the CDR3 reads TGCAGTGCTAAGACAGGGCTAAGCACAGATACGCAGTATTTT. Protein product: CSAKTGLSTDTQYF.

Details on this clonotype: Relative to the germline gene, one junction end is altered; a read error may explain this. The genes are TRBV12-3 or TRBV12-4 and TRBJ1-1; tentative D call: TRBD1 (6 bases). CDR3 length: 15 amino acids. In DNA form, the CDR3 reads TGTACCAGCAGCCCCACCTCAGGGGCTGTCCGGGAAGCTTTCTTT. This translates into CTSSPTSGAVREAFF.

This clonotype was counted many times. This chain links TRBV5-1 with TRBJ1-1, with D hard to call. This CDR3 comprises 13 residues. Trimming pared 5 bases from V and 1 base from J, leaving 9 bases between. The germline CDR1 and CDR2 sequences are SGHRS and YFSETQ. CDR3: CASSGLGNTEAFF. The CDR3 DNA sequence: TGCGCCAGCAGTGGACTCGGGAACACTGAAGCTTTCTTT.

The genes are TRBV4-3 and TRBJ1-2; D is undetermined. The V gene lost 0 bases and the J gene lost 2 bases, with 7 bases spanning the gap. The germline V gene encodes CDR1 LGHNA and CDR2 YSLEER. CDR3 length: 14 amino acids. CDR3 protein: CASSQDRSNYGYTF. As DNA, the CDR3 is TGCGCCAGCAGCCAAGATCGGTCCAACTATGGCTACACCTTC.

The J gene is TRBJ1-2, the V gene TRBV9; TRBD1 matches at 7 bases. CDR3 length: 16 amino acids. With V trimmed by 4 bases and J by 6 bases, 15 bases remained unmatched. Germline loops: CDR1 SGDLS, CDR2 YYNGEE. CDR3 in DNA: TGTGCCAGCAGCTATCGACAGGGAGGGGAGACTAATGGCTACACCTTC. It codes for CASSYRQGGETNGYTF.

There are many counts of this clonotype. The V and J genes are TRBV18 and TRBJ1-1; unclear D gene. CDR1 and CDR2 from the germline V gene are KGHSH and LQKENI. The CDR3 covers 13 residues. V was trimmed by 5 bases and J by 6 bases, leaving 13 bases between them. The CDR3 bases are TGTGCCAGCTCAAGGGCCCGGTCCGCTGAAGCTTTCTTT. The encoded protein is CASSRARSAEAFF.

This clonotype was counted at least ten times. The DNA for the CDR3 is TGCAGTGCTAAGGAGGGAGGGCCGATGGATACGCAGTATTTT. It yields the protein CSAKEGGPMDTQYF. The chain joins TRBV20-1 to TRBJ2-3, with 7 bases matching TRBD2. CDR1 is DFQATT and CDR2 is SNEGSKA in the germline V gene (reference sequence). This CDR3 has 14 residues. V lost 4 bases, J lost 6 bases, and 10 bases stayed unmatched.

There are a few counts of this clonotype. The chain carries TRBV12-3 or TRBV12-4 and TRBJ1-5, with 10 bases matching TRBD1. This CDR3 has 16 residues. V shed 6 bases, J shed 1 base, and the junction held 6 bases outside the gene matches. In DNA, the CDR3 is TGTGCCAGCAGAGGACAGGGGGTTCGAAGCAATCAGCCCCAGCATTTT. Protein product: CASRGQGVRSNQPQHF.